This entry lists 5 T cell receptor beta chains sequenced from one sample in a study of T-cell reconstitution after alpha-beta-depleted transplantation in children. Whole-study results and caveats: Approximately two months post-transplant, alpha-beta T cells reportedly originated from several hundred expanded graft clones.

Preparation of the TCRbeta library involved a method that used unique molecular identifiers. TCRdb redid the calling of the PCR reads with MiXCR, one entry per CDR3 protein. The profile shows approximately 32,000 distinct CDR3 sequences, approximately 7% of them singletons. These TCRs are of unknown antigen specificity. The sequenced sample was peripheral blood, obtained 60 days after TCRalphabeta/CD19-depleted stem cell transplant. These receptors originate from a child less than two years old who had a stem cell transplant for acute myeloid leukemia, so the T cells may come from the graft donor.

Many counts were recorded for this clonotype. The chain joins TRBV7-9 to TRBJ1-4; D is possibly TRBD1 (5 bases). The germline CDR1 and CDR2 sequences are SEHNR and FQNEAQ (reference sequence). V lost 1 base and J 8 bases, leaving 14 bases between the germline ends. The CDR3 is 15 residues long. CDR3 nucleotides: TGTGCCAGCAGCTTAGGGGTCGGGACGGCCGAAAAACTGTTTTTT. Amino acids: CASSLGVGTAEKLFF.

Ten or more counts support this clonotype. The rearrangement joins TRBV27 to TRBJ1-3; D is uncertain. V was cut by 5 bases and J by 0 bases, with 8 bases left in between. CDR1 is MNHEY and CDR2 is SMNVEV in the germline V gene (reference sequence). The CDR3 consists of 14 residues. The CDR3 region has the DNA TGTGCCAGCAGTATCACTAACTCTGGAAACACCATATATTTT. Translating gives CASSITNSGNTIYF.

This clonotype was found many times. V usage is TRBV4-2 and J usage is TRBJ1-5; 7 bases match TRBD1. The CDR3 is 16 amino acids. Germline loops: CDR1 LGHNA, CDR2 YNFKEQ. V dropped 0 bases and J dropped 4; count of bases not matched to a gene: 6. CDR3 amino acids: CASSQERTGPNQPQHF. CDR3 bases: TGTGCCAGCAGCCAAGAGAGGACAGGTCCTAATCAGCCCCAGCATTTT.

This clonotype was picked up many times. The chain carries TRBV5-5 and TRBJ1-1; D not resolved. Trimming pared 0 bases from V and 6 bases from J, leaving 15 bases between. This CDR3 is built from 15 residues. Germline values: CDR1 SGHKS, CDR2 YYEKEE (reference sequence). The CDR3 DNA is TGTGCCAGCAGCTTGGAGGCAACAGAGAGGGCTGAAGCTTTCTTT. Translation gives CASSLEATERAEAFF.

The sample holds many counts of this clonotype. J is TRBJ1-2 and V is TRBV6-5; unclear D gene. The CDR3 consists of 13 residues. Per germline, CDR1 MNHEY and CDR2 SVGAGI. With 2 bases removed from V and 4 bases from J, the gap between germline ends came to 8 bases. Written as DNA, the CDR3 is TGTGCCAGCAGTTACGGAAGCGGCTATGGCTACACCTTC. It translates to CASSYGSGYGYTF.